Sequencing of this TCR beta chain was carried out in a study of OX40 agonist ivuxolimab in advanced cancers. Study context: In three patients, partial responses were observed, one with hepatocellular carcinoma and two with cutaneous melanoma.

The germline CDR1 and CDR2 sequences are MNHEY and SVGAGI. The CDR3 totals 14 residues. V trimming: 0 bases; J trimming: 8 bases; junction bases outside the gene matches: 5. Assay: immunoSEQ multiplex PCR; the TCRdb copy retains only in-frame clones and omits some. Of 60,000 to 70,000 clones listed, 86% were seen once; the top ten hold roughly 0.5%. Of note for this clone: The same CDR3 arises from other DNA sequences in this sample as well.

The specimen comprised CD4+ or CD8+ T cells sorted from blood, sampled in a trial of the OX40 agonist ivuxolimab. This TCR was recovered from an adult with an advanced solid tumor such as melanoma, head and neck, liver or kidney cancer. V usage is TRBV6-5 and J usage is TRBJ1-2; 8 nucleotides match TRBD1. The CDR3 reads CASSYSTGAGGYTF. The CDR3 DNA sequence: TGTGCCAGCAGTTACTCGACAGGGGCGGGAGGCTACACCTTC.